The rows below give T cell receptor beta chains drawn from one sample of a study of T cell responses to AZD1222 COVID-19 vaccine. Some clones are missing from TCRdb's copy, which holds only in-frame ones; the method was immunoSEQ multiplex PCR. The sample records about 140,000 clones, 70% to 90% being singletons. The source material was peripheral blood, sampled on day 0 of AZD1222 vaccination. The receptor source for this set is an adult in good health. The CDR3 runs from the conserved cysteine through the conserved F or W. A D gene is named only where the DNA matches it firmly. Clone size is given for some rows only: seen once, a few or many times, or a class if the clone is expanded.

CASSSGTGGGYGYTF,TGTGCCAGCAGTTCCGGGACAGGGGGCGGCTATGGCTACACCTTC,TRBJ1-2,TRBV28,.,TRBD1
CASIPGAVAKNIQYF,TGCGCCAGCATCCCCGGGGCGGTAGCCAAAAACATTCAGTACTTC,TRBJ2-4,TRBV23-1,.,.
CASSPSGTRTDTQYF,TGTGCCAGCAGTCCCTCCGGGACTAGGACAGATACGCAGTATTTT,TRBJ2-3,TRBV28,.,TRBD2
CASSIQETQYF,TGTGCCAGCAGCATACAAGAGACCCAGTACTTC,TRBJ2-5,TRBV11-2,.,.
CASSATRVGDGYTF,TGTGCCAGCAGCGCGACCAGGGTGGGGGATGGCTACACCTTC,TRBJ1-2,TRBV6-5,.,.
CASSLPRNYEQYF,TGTGCCAGCAGCTTACCTAGGAACTACGAGCAGTACTTC,TRBJ2-7,TRBV7-9,.,.
CASRSDLLYEQYF,TGTGCCAGCAGGTCGGACTTACTCTACGAGCAGTACTTC,TRBJ2-7,TRBV11-2,few,.
CAWSVLPGETQYF,TGTGCCTGGAGCGTCCTACCGGGAGAGACCCAGTACTTC,TRBJ2-5,TRBV30,.,.
CATSRSLSSANTEAFF,TGTGCCACCAGCAGAAGTCTCTCTAGTGCGAACACTGAAGCTTTCTTT,TRBJ1-1,TRBV15,once,.
CASSLELNTEAFF,TGTGCCAGCAGCTTGGAACTGAACACTGAAGCTTTCTTT,TRBJ1-1,TRBV5-4,.,.
CASSLTQEVPTGAQYF,TGTGCCAGCAGTTTAACACAGGAAGTCCCCACGGGTGCCCAGTACTTC,TRBJ2-5,TRBV27,.,.
CASSEEAPYTEAFF,TGCGCCAGCAGCGAAGAAGCACCTTACACTGAAGCTTTCTTT,TRBJ1-1,TRBV5-1,.,.
CASRDSMNTEAFF,TGCGCCAGCAGGGACAGCATGAACACTGAAGCTTTCTTT,TRBJ1-1,TRBV10-1,.,.
CAISDSGDTGELFF,TGTGCCATCAGTGACTCAGGGGACACCGGGGAGCTGTTTTTT,TRBJ2-2,TRBV10-3,.,.
CASSPPIAGGTQYF,TGTGCCAGCAGTCCTCCAATAGCGGGGGGGACGCAGTATTTT,TRBJ2-3,TRBV28,.,TRBD2
CASSHRAAVYGYTF,TGTGCCAGCAGTCACCGGGCAGCGGTCTATGGCTACACCTTC,TRBJ1-2,TRBV28,.,.
CSSNRGINTEAFF,TGCAGCTCAAACAGGGGGATAAACACTGAAGCTTTCTTT,TRBJ1-1,TRBV29-1,.,TRBD1
CASSLAQEPGEKLFF,TGTGCCAGCAGCTTGGCACAGGAGCCGGGGGAAAAACTGTTTTTT,TRBJ1-4,TRBV5-4,.,.
CASSSVGGEIQYF,TGTGCCAGCAGTTCCGTGGGCGGCGAGATTCAGTACTTC,TRBJ2-4,TRBV6-5,.,.
CAWSRQVSNEKLFF,TGTGCCTGGAGTAGGCAGGTATCTAATGAAAAACTGTTTTTT,TRBJ1-4,TRBV30,.,.
CASSLVLAGSQVEDTQYF,TGTGCCAGCAGCTTGGTACTAGCGGGGTCCCAGGTGGAAGATACGCAGTATTTT,TRBJ2-3,TRBV7-9,once,TRBD2
CASSLAASGPGELFF,TGCGCCAGCAGCTTGGCCGCCTCCGGGCCCGGGGAGCTGTTTTTT,TRBJ2-2,TRBV5-1,.,.
CASSRWGSGTVDEQFF,TGTGCCAGCAGCCGGTGGGGCTCGGGAACGGTCGATGAGCAGTTCTTC,TRBJ2-1,TRBV11-2,.,.
CASYPGQGVNSPLHF,TGTGCCAGCTATCCCGGACAGGGAGTAAATTCACCCCTCCACTTT,TRBJ1-6,TRBV18,.,TRBD1
CASSLPRVLGYGYTF,TGTGCCAGCAGTTTACCTCGCGTTTTGGGCTATGGCTACACCTTC,TRBJ1-2,TRBV28,.,.
CASNPGHKGGELFF,TGCGCCAGCAACCCTGGGCACAAGGGCGGGGAGCTGTTTTTT,TRBJ2-2,TRBV5-1,.,.
CASSSDRGPTNEKLFF,TGTGCCAGCAGTTCGGACAGGGGGCCGACTAATGAAAAACTGTTTTTT,TRBJ1-4,TRBV28,.,TRBD1
CASSLAGLTEAFF,TGCGCCAGCAGCTTGGCAGGGCTGACTGAAGCTTTCTTT,TRBJ1-1,TRBV5-1,.,.
CASSRRAQETQYF,TGTGCCAGCAGCCGTAGAGCCCAAGAGACCCAGTACTTC,TRBJ2-5,TRBV3-1/TRBV3-2,.,.
CAIRGTGEGSEQYF,TGTGCCATCAGGGGGACAGGGGAAGGTAGCGAGCAGTACTTC,TRBJ2-7,TRBV10-3,.,TRBD1
CASSRDPSSGYTF,TGTGCCAGCAGCAGGGACCCTAGTAGTGGCTACACCTTC,TRBJ1-2,TRBV27,.,.
CASSSQGQPQHF,TGTGCCAGCAGTTCCCAGGGACAGCCCCAGCATTTT,TRBJ1-5,TRBV28,.,.
CASRQAMNTEAFF,TGCGCCAGCAGGCAGGCTATGAACACTGAAGCTTTCTTT,TRBJ1-1,TRBV10-1,once,.
CASSSSGSTEAFF,TGTGCCAGCAGTTCTAGCGGAAGCACTGAAGCTTTCTTT,TRBJ1-1,TRBV6-5,few,.
CASSVGQQETQYF,TGTGCCAGCAGCGTTGGACAGCAAGAGACCCAGTACTTC,TRBJ2-5,TRBV9,.,.
CASSLDHNEQFF,TGTGCCAGCAGCCTGGACCACAATGAGCAGTTCTTC,TRBJ2-1,TRBV11-1,.,.
CASRTPESWDEQYF,TGTGCCAGCCGGACCCCCGAGAGTTGGGACGAGCAGTACTTC,TRBJ2-7,TRBV27,.,.
CASSPRGREQYF,TGTGCCAGCAGCCCCAGGGGCAGAGAGCAGTACTTC,TRBJ2-7,TRBV7-8,.,.
CASSQFPGLGEQYF,TGTGCCAGCAGCCAATTCCCGGGGCTGGGCGAGCAGTACTTC,TRBJ2-7,TRBV14,.,.
CASSPENTEAFF,TGTGCCAGCAGCCCAGAAAACACTGAAGCTTTCTTT,TRBJ1-1,TRBV7-9,.,.
CASSVRGYGYTF,TGTGCCAGTAGTGTGAGGGGCTATGGCTACACCTTC,TRBJ1-2,TRBV19,.,.
CATSRDRGRETQYF,TGTGCCACCAGTCGGGACAGGGGTCGGGAGACCCAGTACTTC,TRBJ2-5,TRBV6-5,.,TRBD1
CASSTQGGTGELFF,TGTGCCAGTTCTACCCAGGGGGGCACCGGGGAGCTGTTTTTT,TRBJ2-2,TRBV19,.,.
CASSLQGETEAFF,TGTGCCAGCAGTTTACAGGGCGAGACTGAAGCTTTCTTT,TRBJ1-1,TRBV6-6,.,.
CATSDLGGPGHPTLINTGELFF,TGTGCCACCAGTGATTTGGGGGGCCCGGGACACCCCACACTTATAAACACCGGGGAGCTGTTTTTT,TRBJ2-2,TRBV24-1,.,.
CASRPLRFYTGELFF,TGTGCCAGCAGGCCCTTGCGGTTCTACACCGGGGAGCTGTTTTTT,TRBJ2-2,TRBV6-5,.,.
CASSQTQEGNEKLFF,TGTGCCAGCAGCCAGACACAGGAGGGTAATGAAAAACTGTTTTTT,TRBJ1-4,TRBV4-2,.,.